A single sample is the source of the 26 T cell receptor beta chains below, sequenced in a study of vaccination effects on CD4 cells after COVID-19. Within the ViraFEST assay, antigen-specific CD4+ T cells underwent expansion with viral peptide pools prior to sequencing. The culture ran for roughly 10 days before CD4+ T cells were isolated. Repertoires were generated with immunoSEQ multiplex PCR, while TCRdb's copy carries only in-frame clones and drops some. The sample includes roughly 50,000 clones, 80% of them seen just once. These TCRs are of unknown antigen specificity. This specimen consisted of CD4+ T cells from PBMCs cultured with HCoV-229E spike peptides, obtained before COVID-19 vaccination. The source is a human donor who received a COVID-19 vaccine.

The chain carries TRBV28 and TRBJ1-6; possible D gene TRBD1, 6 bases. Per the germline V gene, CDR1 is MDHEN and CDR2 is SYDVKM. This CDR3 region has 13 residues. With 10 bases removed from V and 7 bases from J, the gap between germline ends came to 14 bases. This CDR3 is CATDRYPNSPLHF. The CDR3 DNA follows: TGTGCCACAGACAGGTACCCCAATTCACCCCTCCACTTT.

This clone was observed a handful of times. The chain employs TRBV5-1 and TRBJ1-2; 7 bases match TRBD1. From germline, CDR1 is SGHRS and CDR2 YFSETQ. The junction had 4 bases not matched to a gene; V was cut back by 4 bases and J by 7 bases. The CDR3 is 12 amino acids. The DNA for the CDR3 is TGCGCCAGCAGCGTAGGGACAGCTGGCTACACCTTC. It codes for CASSVGTAGYTF.

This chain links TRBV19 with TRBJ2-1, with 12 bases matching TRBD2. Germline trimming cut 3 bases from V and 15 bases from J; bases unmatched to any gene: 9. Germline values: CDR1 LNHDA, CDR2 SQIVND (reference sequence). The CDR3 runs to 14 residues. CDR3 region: CASSMFLAGGPWFF. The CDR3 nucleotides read TGTGCCAGTAGTATGTTTCTAGCGGGGGGGCCGTGGTTCTTC.

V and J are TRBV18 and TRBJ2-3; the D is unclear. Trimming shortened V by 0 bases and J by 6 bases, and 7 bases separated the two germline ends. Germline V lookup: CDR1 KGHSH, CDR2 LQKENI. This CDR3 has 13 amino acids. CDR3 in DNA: TGTGCCAGCTCACCACCTACATTGGATACGCAGTATTTT. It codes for CASSPPTLDTQYF.

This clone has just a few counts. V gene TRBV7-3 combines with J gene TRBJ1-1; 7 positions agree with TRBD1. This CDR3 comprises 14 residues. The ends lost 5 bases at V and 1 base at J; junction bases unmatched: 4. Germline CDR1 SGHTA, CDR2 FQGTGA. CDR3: CASSLGDRNTEAFF. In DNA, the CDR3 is TGTGCCAGCAGCCTAGGGGACAGGAACACTGAAGCTTTCTTT.

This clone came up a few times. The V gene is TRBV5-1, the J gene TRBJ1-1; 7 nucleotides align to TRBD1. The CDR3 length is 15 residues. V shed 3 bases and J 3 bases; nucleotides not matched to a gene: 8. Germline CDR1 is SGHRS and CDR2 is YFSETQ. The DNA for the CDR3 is TGCGCCAGCAGCTCTAACAGGGGAGGGGACACTGAAGCTTTCTTT. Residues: CASSSNRGGDTEAFF. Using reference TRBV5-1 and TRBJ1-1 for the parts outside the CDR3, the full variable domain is KAGVTQTPRYLIKTRGQQVTLSCSPISGHRSVSWYQQTPGQGLQFLFEYFSETQRNKGNFPGRFSGRQFSNSRSEMNVSTLELGDSALYLCASSSNRGGDTEAFFGQGTRLTVV.

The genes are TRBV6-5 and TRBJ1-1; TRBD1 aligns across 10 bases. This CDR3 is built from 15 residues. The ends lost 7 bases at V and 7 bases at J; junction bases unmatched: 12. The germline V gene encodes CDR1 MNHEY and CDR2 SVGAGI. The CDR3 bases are TGTGCCAGCAACATTGCCGGGACAGGGGCGCGTGAAGCTTTCTTT. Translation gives CASNIAGTGAREAFF.

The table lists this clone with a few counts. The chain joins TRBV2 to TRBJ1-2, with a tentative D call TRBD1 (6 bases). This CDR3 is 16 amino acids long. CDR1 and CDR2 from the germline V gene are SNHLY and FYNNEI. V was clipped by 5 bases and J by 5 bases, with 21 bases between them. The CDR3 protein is CASSFRSGDGGYGYTF. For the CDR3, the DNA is TGTGCCAGCAGTTTCAGATCAGGGGACGGCGGATATGGCTACACCTTC.

The CDR3, as DNA: TGTGCCAGCAGCCGAGGACTAGCGGGGGGCGAGACCCAGTACTTC. It is translated as CASSRGLAGGETQYF. The chain uses TRBV7-3 and TRBJ2-5; 14 nucleotides align to TRBD2. CDR3 length: 15 residues. Losses at the gene ends were 5 bases for V and 5 bases for J; bases not matched to a gene: 4. The germline gives CDR1 SGHTA, CDR2 FQGTGA.

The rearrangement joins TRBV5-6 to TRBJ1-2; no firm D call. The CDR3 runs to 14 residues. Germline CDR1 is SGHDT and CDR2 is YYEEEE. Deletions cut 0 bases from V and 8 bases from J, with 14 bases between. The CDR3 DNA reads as TGTGCCAGCAGCTTGGCCTTAATGGGCAGCGGCTACACCTTC. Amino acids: CASSLALMGSGYTF.

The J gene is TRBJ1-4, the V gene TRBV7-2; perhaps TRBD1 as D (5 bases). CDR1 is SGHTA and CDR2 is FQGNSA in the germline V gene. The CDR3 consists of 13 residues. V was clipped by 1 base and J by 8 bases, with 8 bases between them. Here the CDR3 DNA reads TGTGCCAGCAGCTTAGGTCGGGGGGAAAAACTGTTTTTT. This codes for CASSLGRGEKLFF.

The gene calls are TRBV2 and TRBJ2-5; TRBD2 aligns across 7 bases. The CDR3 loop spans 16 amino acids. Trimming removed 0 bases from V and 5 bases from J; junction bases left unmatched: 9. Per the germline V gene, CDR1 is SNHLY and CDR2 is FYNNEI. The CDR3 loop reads CASSEAKGKGGETQYF. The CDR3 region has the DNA TGTGCCAGCAGTGAAGCTAAGGGAAAGGGAGGGGAGACCCAGTACTTC.

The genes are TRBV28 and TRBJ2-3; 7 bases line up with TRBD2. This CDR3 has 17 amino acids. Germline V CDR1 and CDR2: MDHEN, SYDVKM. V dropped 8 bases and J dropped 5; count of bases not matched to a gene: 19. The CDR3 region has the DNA TGTGCCAGCGCCTCGTCCACGGGGCGGGGGTGGGGAGATACGCAGTATTTT. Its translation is CASASSTGRGWGDTQYF.

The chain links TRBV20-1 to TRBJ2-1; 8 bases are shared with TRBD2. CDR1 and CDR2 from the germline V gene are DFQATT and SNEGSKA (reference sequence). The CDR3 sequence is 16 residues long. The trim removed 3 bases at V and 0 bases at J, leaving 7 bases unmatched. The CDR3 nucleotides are TGCAGTGCTAGTGGGCGGGGGGCCGCCTCCTACAATGAGCAGTTCTTC. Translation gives CSASGRGAASYNEQFF.

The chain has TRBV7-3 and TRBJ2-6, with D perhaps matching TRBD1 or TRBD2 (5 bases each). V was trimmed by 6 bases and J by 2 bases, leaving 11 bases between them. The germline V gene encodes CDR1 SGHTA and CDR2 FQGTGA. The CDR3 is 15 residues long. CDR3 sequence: CASRPGGAGANVLTF. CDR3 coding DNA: TGTGCCAGCAGGCCTGGGGGTGCTGGGGCCAACGTCCTGACTTTC.

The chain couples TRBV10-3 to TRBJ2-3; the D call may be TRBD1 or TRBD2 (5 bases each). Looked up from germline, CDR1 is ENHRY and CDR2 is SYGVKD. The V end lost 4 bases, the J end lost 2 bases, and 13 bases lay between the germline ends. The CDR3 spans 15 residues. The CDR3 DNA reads TGTGCCATCAGTGTCCTCGGGGCCCCCACAGATACGCAGTATTTT. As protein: CAISVLGAPTDTQYF.

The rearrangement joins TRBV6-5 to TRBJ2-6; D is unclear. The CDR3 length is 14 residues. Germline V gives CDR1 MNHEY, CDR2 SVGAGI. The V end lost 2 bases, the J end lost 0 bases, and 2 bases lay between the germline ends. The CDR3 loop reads CASSYASGANVLTF. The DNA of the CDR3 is TGTGCCAGCAGTTACGCCTCTGGGGCCAACGTCCTGACTTTC.

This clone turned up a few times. CDR3 DNA: TGTGCCAGCTCACCACGGGACAGGGGATCTTCTGGAAACACCATATATTTT. Residues: CASSPRDRGSSGNTIYF. The V call is TRBV18, the J call TRBJ1-3, with 10 bases that match TRBD1. Germline V lookup: CDR1 KGHSH, CDR2 LQKENI. The CDR3 spans 17 residues. The V gene end was trimmed by 1 base and the J gene end by 1 base; junction bases not matched to a gene: 4.

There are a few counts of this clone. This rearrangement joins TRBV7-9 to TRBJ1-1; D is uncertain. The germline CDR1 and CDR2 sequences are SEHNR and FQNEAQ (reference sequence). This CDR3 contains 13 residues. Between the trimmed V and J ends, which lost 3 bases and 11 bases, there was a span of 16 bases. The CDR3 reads CASSFLRKPGAFF. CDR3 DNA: TGTGCCAGCAGCTTTCTCCGGAAACCCGGGGCTTTCTTT.

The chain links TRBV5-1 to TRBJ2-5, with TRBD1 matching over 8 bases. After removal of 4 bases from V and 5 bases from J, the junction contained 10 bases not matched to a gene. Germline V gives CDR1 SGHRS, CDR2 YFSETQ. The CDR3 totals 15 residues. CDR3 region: CASSQIPGGAETQYF. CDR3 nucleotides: TGCGCCAGCAGCCAAATACCAGGGGGCGCCGAGACCCAGTACTTC.

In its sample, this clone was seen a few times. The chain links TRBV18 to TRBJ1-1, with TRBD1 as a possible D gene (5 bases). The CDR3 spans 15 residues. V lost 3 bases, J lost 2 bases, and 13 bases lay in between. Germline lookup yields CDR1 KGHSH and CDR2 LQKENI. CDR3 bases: TGTGCCAGCTCACCCTCCGGTGGGGGTAACACTGAAGCTTTCTTT. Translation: CASSPSGGGNTEAFF.

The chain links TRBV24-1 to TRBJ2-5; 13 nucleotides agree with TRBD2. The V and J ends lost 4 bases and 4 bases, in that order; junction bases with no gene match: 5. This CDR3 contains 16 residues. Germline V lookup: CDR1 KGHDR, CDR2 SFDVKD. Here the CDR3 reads CATSETSGGARETQYF. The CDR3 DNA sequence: TGTGCCACCAGTGAAACTAGCGGGGGGGCTCGAGAGACCCAGTACTTC.

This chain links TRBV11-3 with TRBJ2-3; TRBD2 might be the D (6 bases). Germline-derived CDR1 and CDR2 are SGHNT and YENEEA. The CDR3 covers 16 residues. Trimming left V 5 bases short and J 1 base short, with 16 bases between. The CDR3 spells CASSLGGTTGTDTQYF. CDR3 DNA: TGTGCCAGCAGCCTCGGCGGGACGACAGGCACAGATACGCAGTATTTT.

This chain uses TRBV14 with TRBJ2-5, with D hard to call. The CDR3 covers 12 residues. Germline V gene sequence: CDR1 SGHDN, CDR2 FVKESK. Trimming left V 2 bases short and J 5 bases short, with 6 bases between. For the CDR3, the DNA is TGTGCCAGCAGCCAAAATCGGGAGACCCAGTACTTC. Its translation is CASSQNRETQYF.

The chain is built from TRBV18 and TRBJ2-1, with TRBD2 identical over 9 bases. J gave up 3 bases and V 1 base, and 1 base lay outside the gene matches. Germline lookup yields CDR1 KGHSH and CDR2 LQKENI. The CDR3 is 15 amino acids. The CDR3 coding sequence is TGTGCCAGCTCACCACTAGCGGGGGACTACAATGAGCAGTTCTTC. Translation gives CASSPLAGDYNEQFF.

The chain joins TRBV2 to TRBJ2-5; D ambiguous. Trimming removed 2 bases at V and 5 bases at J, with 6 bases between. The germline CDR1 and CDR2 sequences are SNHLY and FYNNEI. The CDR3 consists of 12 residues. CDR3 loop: CASSETAETQYF. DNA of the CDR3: TGTGCCAGCAGTGAAACCGCGGAGACCCAGTACTTC.